The following is a T cell receptor beta chain sequence with its context. This clone turned up a few times. Its antigen remains undetermined. No qualities accompany the bases; no much larger clone lies one base away. The data belong to a study of shared clonotypes between healthy human individuals (dated by TCRdb to the early 2020s). Background for the entire study: The cohort comprised a couple of women and a few men aged 18 to 49 years. To estimate repertoire size and how much clonotype sharing occurs between individuals, the study deeply sequenced the blood TCR repertoires of roughly 5 healthy adults. For each donor, CD4 naive and CD4 memory were each run on three plates, CD8 naive on two plates, and CD8 memory on one plate. To increase sequencing depth and limit assay-specific biases, TCR repertoire library preparation and sequencing were carried out by different laboratories using diverse techniques. Each donor's leukapheresis produced roughly between roughly 0.94 and 9.5 billion PBMCs.

The paper as a whole reports these results and caveats: Sampling was limited to blood, and TCR repertoires in tissue likely differ from TCR repertoires in blood. Incomplete sequencing was indicated by rarefaction of sorted-subset datasets, despite the large sequencing depth. Estimated clonotype richness was generally larger for naive than for memory subsets. Because the study included only a small number of donors, the genetic and exposure-history diversity represented was limited. Sharing across a few donors was observed for about 5% of naive CD4, 3.5% of naive CD8, 2.3% of memory CD4, and less than 0.45% of memory CD8 clonotypes. Compared with non-shared clonotypes, the clonotypes found in all four sorted-subset donors had higher generation probabilities. Based on pairwise subsampling, the degree of clonotype sharing among donors was expected to be affected by sequencing depth.

Using the deep immunoSEQ assay, TCR CDR3 regions were amplified from genomic DNA by multiplex PCR. Extracted genomic DNA from each cell subset was spread evenly across all wells of several immunoSEQ 96-well plates, with each plate serving as a replicate. For sorted subsets, each replicate PCR was loaded with roughly 190 ng genomic DNA, equivalent to 32,000 or so T cell genomes. The purified libraries were quantified using a Qubit 3.0 fluorometer, sized with a Bioanalyzer 2100, and then quantified again using the KAPA Library Quantification kit. Every immunoSEQ 96-well plate was sequenced on a dedicated single-read 150-cycle Illumina NextSeq 550 flow cell. The paper's data handling went like this. Because the immunoSEQ output held only junctional sequences and lacked quality scores, the filtering could not match the filtering applied to full-length reads. Sequences were annotated with PyIR, a Python wrapper for IgBLAST v1.9, using IMGT germline references to assign V/J genes and CDR3. Reads were removed for weak V/J assignments (E-value above 1e-6), missing CDR3, stop codons, out-of-frame junctions, or ambiguous translated residues. V3J clonotypes were defined as sequences sharing an identical inferred V gene, J gene, and CDR3 amino acid sequence. Percentage overlap between repertoires was calculated by dividing the number of shared unique clonotypes by the size of the smaller repertoire. Repertoire richness was assessed with RTK rarefaction, the Chao1 estimator, and Recon v2.1 estimates of unobserved clonotypes. OLGA was used to compute generation probabilities for all TCRbeta clonotypes that the gDNA method yielded from a handful of donors. TCRdb obtained this table from immuneACCESS and retained in-frame rearrangements with V and J assigned. These tables miss some clones; where compared with another copy, unresolved V genes account for less than half of the shortfall, and the remainder is unexplained. That table supplies the V and J calls and clone size; D and trimming were determined from the DNA. A total of about 680,000 clones appear in this sample, 72% of them only once. Under 2% of the sample is held by the ten biggest clonotypes.

Donors were healthy HIV-negative adults with no recently reported acute infections or vaccinations. Every donor was a Caucasian adult living in Nashville, Tennessee, USA. CD4+ T cells were enriched by magnetic negative selection; naive cells were then positively selected on CD45RA, and the negative fraction formed the memory subset. Blood was collected by leukapheresis, and PBMCs were isolated by Ficoll-Histopaque density gradient centrifugation and then cryopreserved in liquid nitrogen vapor phase. Purity and quantity of every magnetically sorted T cell population were checked by analytical flow cytometry. Each sorted fraction had its genomic DNA isolated and then quantified by UV absorbance on a Nanodrop 2000c. V is shortened by 6 bases, J by 3 bases, and the region joining them spans 12 bases. CDR1 MDHEN and CDR2 SYDVKM are derived from the germline V gene. The CDR3 starts with the cysteine, ends with the phenylalanine, and has 14 residues. CDR3 DNA is the only sequence kept; it has 42 bases, read in frame from the first base.

This sequence originates from a woman in her thirties in good health. This sequence uses TRBV28 and TRBJ2-1; the best D guess is TRBD2, with 6 bases matching. Sequencing was carried out using memory CD4+ T cells sorted from blood. The sample's cell subset or site label is to be understood as: CD45RA-negative fraction. The bases read TGTGCCAGCAGCCCTAGCGCGGTCTACAATGAGCAGTTCTTC. The encoded protein is CASSPSAVYNEQFF. The CDR3, completed at both ends by the reference TRBV28 and TRBJ2-1 genes, gives the full variable domain DVKVTQSSRYLVKRTGEKVFLECVQDMDHENMFWYRQDPGLGLRLIYFSYDVKMKEKGDIPEGYSVSREKKERFSLILESASTNQTSMYLCASSPSAVYNEQFFGPGTRLTVL.